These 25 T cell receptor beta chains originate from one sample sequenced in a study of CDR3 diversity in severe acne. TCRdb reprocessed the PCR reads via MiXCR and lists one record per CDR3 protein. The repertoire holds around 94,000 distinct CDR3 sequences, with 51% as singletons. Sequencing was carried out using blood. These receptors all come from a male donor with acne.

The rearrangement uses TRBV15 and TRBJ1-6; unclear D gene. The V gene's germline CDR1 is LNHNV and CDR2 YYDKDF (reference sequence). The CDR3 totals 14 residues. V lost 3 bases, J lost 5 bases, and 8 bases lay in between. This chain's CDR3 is CATSSSPNNSPLHF. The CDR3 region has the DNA TGTGCCACCAGCAGCAGCCCGAATAATTCACCCCTCCACTTT.

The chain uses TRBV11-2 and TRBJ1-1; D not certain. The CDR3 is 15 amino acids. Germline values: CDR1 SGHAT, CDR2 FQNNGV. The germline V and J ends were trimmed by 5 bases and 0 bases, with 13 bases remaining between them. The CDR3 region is CASSQAETLNTEAFF. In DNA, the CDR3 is TGTGCCAGCAGCCAAGCTGAGACACTGAACACTGAAGCTTTCTTT.

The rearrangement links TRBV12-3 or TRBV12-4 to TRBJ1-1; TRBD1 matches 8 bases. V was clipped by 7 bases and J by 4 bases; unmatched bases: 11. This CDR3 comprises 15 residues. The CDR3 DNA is TGTGCCAGCACCTATAATCCCACAGGGGGCACTGAAGCTTTCTTT. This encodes CASTYNPTGGTEAFF.

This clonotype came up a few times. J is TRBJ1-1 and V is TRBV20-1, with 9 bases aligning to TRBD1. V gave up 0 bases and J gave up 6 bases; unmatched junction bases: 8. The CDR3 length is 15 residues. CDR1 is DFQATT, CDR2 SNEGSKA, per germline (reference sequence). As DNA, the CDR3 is TGCAGTGCTAGAGATTTCCGGACAGGGGTCTCTGAAGCTTTCTTT. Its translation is CSARDFRTGVSEAFF.

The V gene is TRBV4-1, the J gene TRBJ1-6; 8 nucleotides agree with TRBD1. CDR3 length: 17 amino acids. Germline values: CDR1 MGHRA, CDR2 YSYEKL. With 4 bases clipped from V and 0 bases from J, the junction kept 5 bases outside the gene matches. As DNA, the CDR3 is TGCGCCAGCAGCCCCCGGGACAGGAGCTCCTATAATTCACCCCTCCACTTT. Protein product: CASSPRDRSSYNSPLHF.

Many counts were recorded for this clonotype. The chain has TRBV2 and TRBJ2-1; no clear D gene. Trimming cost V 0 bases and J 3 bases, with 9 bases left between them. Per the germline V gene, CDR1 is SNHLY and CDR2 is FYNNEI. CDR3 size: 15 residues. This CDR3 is CASSEAWSGYNEQFF. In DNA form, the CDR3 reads TGTGCCAGCAGTGAAGCATGGTCGGGCTACAATGAGCAGTTCTTC. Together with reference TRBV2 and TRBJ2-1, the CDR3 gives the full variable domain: EPEVTQTPSHQVTQMGQEVILRCVPISNHLYFYWYRQILGQKVEFLVSFYNNEISEKSEIFDDQFSVERPDGSNFTLKIRSTKLEDSAMYFCASSEAWSGYNEQFFGPGTRLTVL.

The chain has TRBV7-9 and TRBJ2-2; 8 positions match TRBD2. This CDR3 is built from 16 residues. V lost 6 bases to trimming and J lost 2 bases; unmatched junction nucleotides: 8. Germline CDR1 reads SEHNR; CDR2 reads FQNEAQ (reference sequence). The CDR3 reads CASSPASGLNTGELFF. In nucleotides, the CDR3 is TGTGCCAGCAGTCCAGCTAGCGGGCTCAACACCGGGGAGCTGTTTTTT. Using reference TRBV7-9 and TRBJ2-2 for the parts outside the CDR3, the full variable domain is DTGVSQNPRHKITKRGQNVTFRCDPISEHNRLYWYRQTLGQGPEFLTYFQNEAQLEKSRLLSDRFSAERPKGSFSTLEIQRTEQGDSAMYLCASSPASGLNTGELFFGEGSRLTVL.

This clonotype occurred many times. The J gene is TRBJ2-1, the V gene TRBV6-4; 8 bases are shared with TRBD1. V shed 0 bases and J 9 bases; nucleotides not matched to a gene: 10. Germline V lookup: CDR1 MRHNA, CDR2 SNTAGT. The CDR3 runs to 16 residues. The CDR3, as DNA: TGTGCCAGCAGTGACTCTGAGACAGGGGAAATGAGTGAGCAGTTCTTC. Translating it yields CASSDSETGEMSEQFF.

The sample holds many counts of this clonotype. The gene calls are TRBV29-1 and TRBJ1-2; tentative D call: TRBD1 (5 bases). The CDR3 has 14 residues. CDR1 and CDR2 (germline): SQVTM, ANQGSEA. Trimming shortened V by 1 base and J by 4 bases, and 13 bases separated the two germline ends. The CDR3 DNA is TGCAGCGTTGAAGTAACGGGGACGGCCTATGGCTACACCTTC. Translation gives CSVEVTGTAYGYTF. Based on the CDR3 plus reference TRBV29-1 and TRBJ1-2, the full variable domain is SAVISQKPSRDICQRGTSLTIQCQVDSQVTMMFWYRQQPGQSLTLIATANQGSEATYESGFVIDKFPISRPNLTFSTLTVSNMSPEDSSIYLCSVEVTGTAYGYTFGSGTRLTVV.

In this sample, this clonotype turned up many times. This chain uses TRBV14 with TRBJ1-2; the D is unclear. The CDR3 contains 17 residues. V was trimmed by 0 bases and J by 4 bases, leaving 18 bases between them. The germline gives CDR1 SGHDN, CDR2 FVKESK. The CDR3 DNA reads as TGTGCCAGCAGCCAAGATCATGGGGAGAACCCCAGCTATGGCTACACCTTC. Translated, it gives CASSQDHGENPSYGYTF.

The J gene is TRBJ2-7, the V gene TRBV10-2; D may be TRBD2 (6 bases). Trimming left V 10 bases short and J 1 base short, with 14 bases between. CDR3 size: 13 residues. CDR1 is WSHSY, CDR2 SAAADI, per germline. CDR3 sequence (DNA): TGCGCCACCAGGGACCGGGGGTCCTACGAGCAGTACTTC. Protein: CATRDRGSYEQYF.

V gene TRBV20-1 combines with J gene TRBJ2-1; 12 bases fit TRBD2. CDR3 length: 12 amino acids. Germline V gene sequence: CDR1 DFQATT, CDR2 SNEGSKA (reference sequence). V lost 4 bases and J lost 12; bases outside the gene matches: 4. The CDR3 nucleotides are TGCAGTGCTAAAGGACTAGCGGGAATGCAGTTCTTC. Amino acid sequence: CSAKGLAGMQFF.

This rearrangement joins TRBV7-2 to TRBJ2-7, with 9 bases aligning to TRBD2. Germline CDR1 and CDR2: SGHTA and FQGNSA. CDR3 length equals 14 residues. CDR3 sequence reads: CASSFGSGSGEQYF. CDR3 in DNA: TGTGCTAGTAGCTTTGGTAGCGGGAGCGGCGAGCAGTACTTC. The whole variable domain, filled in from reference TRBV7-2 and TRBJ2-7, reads GAGVSQSPSNKVTEKGKDVELRCDPISGHTALYWYRQSLGQGLEFLIYFQGNSAPDKSGLPSDRFSAERTGGSVSTLTIQRTQQEDSAVYLCASSFGSGSGEQYFGPGTRLTVT.

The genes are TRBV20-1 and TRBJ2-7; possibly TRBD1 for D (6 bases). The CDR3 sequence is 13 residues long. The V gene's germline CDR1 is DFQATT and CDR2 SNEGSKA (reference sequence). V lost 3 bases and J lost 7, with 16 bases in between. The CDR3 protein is CSASPGHFLEQYF. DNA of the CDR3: TGCAGTGCTAGTCCGGGACATTTTCTTGAGCAGTACTTC.

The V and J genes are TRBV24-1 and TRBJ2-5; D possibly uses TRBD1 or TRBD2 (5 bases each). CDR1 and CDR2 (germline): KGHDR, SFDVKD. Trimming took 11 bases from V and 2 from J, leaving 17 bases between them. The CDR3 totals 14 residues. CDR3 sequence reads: CASNPRGAQETQYF. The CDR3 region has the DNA TGTGCCAGCAACCCTCGAGGGGCTCAAGAGACCCAGTACTTC.

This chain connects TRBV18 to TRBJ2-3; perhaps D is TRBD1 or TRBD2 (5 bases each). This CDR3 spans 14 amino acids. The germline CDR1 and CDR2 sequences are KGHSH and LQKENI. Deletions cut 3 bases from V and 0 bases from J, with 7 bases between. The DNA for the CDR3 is TGTGCCAGCTCACCGGGACGGAGCACAGATACGCAGTATTTT. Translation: CASSPGRSTDTQYF.

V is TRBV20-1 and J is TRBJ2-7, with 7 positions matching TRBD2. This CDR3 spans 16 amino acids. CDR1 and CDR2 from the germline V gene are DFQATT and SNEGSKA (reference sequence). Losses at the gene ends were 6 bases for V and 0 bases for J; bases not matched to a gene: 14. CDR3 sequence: CSAIRKTSDGSYEQYF. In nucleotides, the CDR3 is TGCAGTGCCATCAGAAAAACTAGCGACGGCTCCTACGAGCAGTACTTC.

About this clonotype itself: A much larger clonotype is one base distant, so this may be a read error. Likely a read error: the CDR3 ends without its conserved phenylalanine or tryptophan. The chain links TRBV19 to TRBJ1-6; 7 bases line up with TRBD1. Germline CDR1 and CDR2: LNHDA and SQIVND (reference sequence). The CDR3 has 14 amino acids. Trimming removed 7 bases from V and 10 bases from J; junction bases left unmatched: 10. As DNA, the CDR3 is TGTGCCAGTAAAAGGACAGGCCGGAACTCACCCCTCCACGTT. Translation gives CASKRTGRNSPLHV.

The CDR3 loop reads CSLVLAGSGQPQHF. CDR3 DNA: TGCAGCTTAGTTTTGGCGGGGTCCGGTCAGCCCCAGCATTTT. This chain connects TRBV20-1 to TRBJ1-5; D remains ambiguous. In germline, CDR1 is DFQATT, CDR2 SNEGSKA (reference sequence). This CDR3 has 14 residues.

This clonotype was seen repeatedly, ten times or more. CDR3 sequence: CASSQQGYEQYF. DNA of the CDR3: TGCGCCAGCAGCCAACAGGGATACGAGCAGTACTTC. The chain couples TRBV5-1 to TRBJ2-7; a possible D gene is TRBD1 (6 bases). The CDR3 is 12 residues long. V was clipped by 4 bases and J by 4 bases, with 9 bases between them. Germline V gene data show CDR1 as SGHRS and CDR2 as YFSETQ.

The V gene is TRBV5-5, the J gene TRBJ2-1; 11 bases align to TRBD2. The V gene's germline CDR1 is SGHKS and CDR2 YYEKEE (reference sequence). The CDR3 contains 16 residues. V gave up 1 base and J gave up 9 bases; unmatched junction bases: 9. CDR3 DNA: TGTGCCAGCAGCTTGACTAGCGGGAGTTCGGTCGGTGAGCAGTTCTTC. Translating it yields CASSLTSGSSVGEQFF.

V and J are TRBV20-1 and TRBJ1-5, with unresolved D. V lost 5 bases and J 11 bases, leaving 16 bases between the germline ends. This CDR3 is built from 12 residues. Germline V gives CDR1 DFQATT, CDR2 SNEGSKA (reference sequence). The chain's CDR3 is CSAPPVTSSQHF. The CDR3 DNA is TGCAGTGCTCCCCCCGTGACTAGCTCCCAGCATTTT.

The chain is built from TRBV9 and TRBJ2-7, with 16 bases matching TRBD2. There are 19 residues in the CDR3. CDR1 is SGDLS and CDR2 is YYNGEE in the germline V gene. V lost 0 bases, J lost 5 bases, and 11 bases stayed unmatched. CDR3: CASSVGPGLAGGPGHEQYF. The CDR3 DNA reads TGTGCCAGCAGCGTAGGGCCGGGACTAGCGGGAGGGCCAGGCCACGAGCAGTACTTC.

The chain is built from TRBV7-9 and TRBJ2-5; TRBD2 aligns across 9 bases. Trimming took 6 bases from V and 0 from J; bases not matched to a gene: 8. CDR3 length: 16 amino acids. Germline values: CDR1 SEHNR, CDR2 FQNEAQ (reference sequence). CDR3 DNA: TGTGCCAGCAGTGAAGCTAGCGGGGAGTACCAAGAGACCCAGTACTTC. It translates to CASSEASGEYQETQYF. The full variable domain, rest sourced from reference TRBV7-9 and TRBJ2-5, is DTGVSQNPRHKITKRGQNVTFRCDPISEHNRLYWYRQTLGQGPEFLTYFQNEAQLEKSRLLSDRFSAERPKGSFSTLEIQRTEQGDSAMYLCASSEASGEYQETQYFGPGTRLLVL.

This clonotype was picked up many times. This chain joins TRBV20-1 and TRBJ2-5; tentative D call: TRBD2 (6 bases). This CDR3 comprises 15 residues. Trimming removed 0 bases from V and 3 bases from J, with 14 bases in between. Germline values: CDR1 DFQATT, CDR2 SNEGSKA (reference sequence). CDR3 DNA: TGCAGTGCTAGAGATCTGGCTAGCGTAAAAGAGACCCAGTACTTC. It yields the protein CSARDLASVKETQYF.